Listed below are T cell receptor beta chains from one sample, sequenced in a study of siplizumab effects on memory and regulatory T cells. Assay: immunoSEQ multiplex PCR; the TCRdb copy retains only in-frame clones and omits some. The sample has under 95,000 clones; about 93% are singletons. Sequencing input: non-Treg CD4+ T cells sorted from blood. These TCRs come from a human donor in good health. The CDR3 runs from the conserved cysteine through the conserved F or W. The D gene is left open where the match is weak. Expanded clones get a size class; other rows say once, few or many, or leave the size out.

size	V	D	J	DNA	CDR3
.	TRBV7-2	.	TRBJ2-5	TGTGCCAGCAGCTGGGGGGCAGGGGGGACCCAAGAGACCCAGTACTTC	CASSWGAGGTQETQYF
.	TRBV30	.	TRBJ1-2	TGTGCCTGGAGTGCGGGACATAACTATGGCTACACCTTC	CAWSAGHNYGYTF
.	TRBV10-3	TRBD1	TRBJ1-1	TGTGCCAGCGAAAGCGGGACAGGCGTTTCGGAAGCTTTCTTT	CASESGTGVSEAFF
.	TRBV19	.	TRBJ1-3	TGTGCCAGTAGTCCGGGATTCAGCTCTGGAAACACCATATATTTT	CASSPGFSSGNTIYF
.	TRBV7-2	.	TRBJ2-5	TGTGCCAGCAGCCCGGGGTACTTCGGGACCCAGTACTTC	CASSPGYFGTQYF
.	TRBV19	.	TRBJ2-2	TGTGCCAGTAACGTGGGGTTGGGGCGCTCGACCGGGGAGCTGTTTTTT	CASNVGLGRSTGELFF
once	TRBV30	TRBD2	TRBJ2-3	TGTGCCTGGAGTGCCCCCTTAGCGGGGGGTACAGATACGCAGTATTTT	CAWSAPLAGGTDTQYF
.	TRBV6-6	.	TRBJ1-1	TGTGCCAGCAGTTCCACAGTAATAACTCTGGGGGAAGCTTTCTTT	CASSSTVITLGEAFF
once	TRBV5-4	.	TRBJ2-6	TGTGCCAGCAGCGATATATTGGGGGCCAACGTCCTGACTTTC	CASSDILGANVLTF
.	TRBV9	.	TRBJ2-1	TGTGCCAGCACGAGGGGGTCGGACAATGAGCAGTTCTTC	CASTRGSDNEQFF
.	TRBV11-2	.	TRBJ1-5	TGTGCCAGCAGCTTGGGCTCGGGGAGAGGGGTCAATCAGCCCCAGCATTTT	CASSLGSGRGVNQPQHF
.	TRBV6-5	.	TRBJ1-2	TGTGCCAGCAGTTACTCCCCGTCCCCATGGGATGGCTACACCTTC	CASSYSPSPWDGYTF
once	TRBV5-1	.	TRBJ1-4	TGCGCCAGCAGCGAGAGAACAACTAATGAAAAACTGTTTTTT	CASSERTTNEKLFF
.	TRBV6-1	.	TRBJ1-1	TGTGCCAGCAGAGACTACATGAACACTGAAGCTTTCTTT	CASRDYMNTEAFF
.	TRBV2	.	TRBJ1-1	TGTGCCAGCTCGACCGGGATAGAAGCTTTCTTT	CASSTGIEAFF
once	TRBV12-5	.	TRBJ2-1	TGTGCTAGTGGGTCGGCCTCCTACAATGAGCAGTTCTTC	CASGSASYNEQFF
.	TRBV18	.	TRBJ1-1	TGTGCCAGCTCACCACCATCTCAGGGTGACGTTAAAGCTTTCTTT	CASSPPSQGDVKAFF
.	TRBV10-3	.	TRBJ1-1	TGTGCCATCGCCCGGGGAGACGCCTCTCACGACACTGAAGCTTTCTTT	CAIARGDASHDTEAFF
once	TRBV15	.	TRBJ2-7	TGTGCCACCAGCAGGCAGCTCCACGAGCAGTACTTC	CATSRQLHEQYF
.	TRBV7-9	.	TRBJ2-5	TGTGCCAGCAGCTTCGACCCGGGAGAGACCCAGTACTTC	CASSFDPGETQYF
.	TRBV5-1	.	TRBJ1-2	TGCGCCAGCAGCTGGCAGGGAGTAAAAGGCTACACCTTC	CASSWQGVKGYTF
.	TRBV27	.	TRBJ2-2	TGTGCCAGCAGACTGAGGGCCGGGGAGCTGTTTTTT	CASRLRAGELFF
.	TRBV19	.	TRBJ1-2	TGTGCCAGTAGTATGAGGCAGAACTATGGCTACACCTTC	CASSMRQNYGYTF
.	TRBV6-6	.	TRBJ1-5	TGTGCCAGCAGTTACATTAGGGCGGGTCAGCCCCAGCATTTT	CASSYIRAGQPQHF
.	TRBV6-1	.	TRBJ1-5	TGTGCCAGCAGTGAAGGACAGCCCAATCAGCCCCAGCATTTT	CASSEGQPNQPQHF
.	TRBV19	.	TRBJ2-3	TGTGCCAGTAGTATAGGTCTGCCCGCAGATACGCAGTATTTT	CASSIGLPADTQYF
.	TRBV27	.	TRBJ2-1	TGTGCCAGCAGTTCCGGACGGACCCAGAGCTCGATCTTC	CASSSGRTQSSIF